The rows below give T cell receptor beta chains drawn from one sample of a study of blood T cell repertoires in COVID-19. TCRdb's copy holds only in-frame clones and misses some; the assay was immunoSEQ multiplex PCR. The table has 300,000 to 350,000 clones, 70% to 90% seen once. The sequenced material came from PBMCs or T cells enriched from blood (not recorded which). Receptors were obtained from a man aged 25-40 years who had recovered from COVID-19. The CDR3 runs from the conserved cysteine through the conserved F or W. D genes are given only for firm matches. Expanded clones get a size class; other rows say once, few or many, or leave the size out.

abundance | j_gene | v_gene | d_gene | CDR3aa | CDR3nt
many | TRBJ2-3 | TRBV19 | NA | CATHTGSTDTQYF | TGTGCCACTCACACAGGCAGCACAGATACGCAGTATTTT
few | TRBJ1-1 | TRBV5-1 | NA | CASSFGPGVSDTEAFF | NA
NA | TRBJ2-3 | TRBV10-3 | TRBD2 | CAISPGLAGTDTQYF | TGTGCCATCTCCCCTGGACTAGCGGGAACAGATACGCAGTATTTT
once | TRBJ2-7 | TRBV4-1 | TRBD2 | CASSQAQGGGYEQYF | TGCGCCAGCAGCCAAGCACAAGGCGGGGGTTACGAGCAGTACTTC
NA | TRBJ2-1 | TRBV6-2/TRBV6-3 | NA | CASSYTGTRFYNEQFF | TGTGCCAGCAGTTACACCGGGACACGATTCTACAATGAGCAGTTCTTC
NA | TRBJ2-1 | TRBV5-6 | TRBD2 | CASSFLKGTNYNEQFF | TGTGCCAGCAGCTTCCTTAAAGGGACTAACTACAATGAGCAGTTCTTC
NA | TRBJ1-2 | TRBV19 | NA | CASSIRGLGHYGYTF | TGTGCCAGTAGTATCAGGGGTCTCGGCCATTATGGCTACACCTTC
NA | TRBJ1-1 | TRBV7-9 | NA | CAISLPVHSPGALNTEAFF | TGTGCCATCTCACTCCCGGTCCATAGCCCTGGGGCCTTGAACACTGAAGCTTTCTTT
NA | TRBJ1-6 | TRBV27 | TRBD1 | CASSLGRGPSPLHF | TGTGCCAGCAGTTTAGGTAGGGGGCCTTCACCCCTCCACTTT
NA | TRBJ1-2 | TRBV7-9 | NA | CASSLRGQYGYTF | TGTGCCAGCAGCCTACGAGGACAGTATGGCTACACCTTC
NA | TRBJ2-1 | TRBV6-2/TRBV6-3 | TRBD2 | CASSYSKAGGRNEQFF | TGTGCCAGCAGTTACTCGAAAGCGGGGGGTCGCAATGAGCAGTTCTTC
NA | TRBJ1-3 | TRBV18 | NA | CASSPSAGSGNTIYF | TGTGCCAGCTCACCTTCTGCAGGCTCTGGAAACACCATATATTTT
NA | TRBJ2-7 | TRBV24-1 | NA | CATSDARNSPYEQYF | TGTGCCACCAGTGACGCAAGAAATAGTCCCTACGAGCAGTACTTC
NA | TRBJ1-4 | TRBV6-5 | TRBD1 | CASRRGQGGEKLFF | TGTGCCAGCAGGCGCGGACAGGGCGGTGAAAAACTGTTTTTT
NA | TRBJ1-2 | TRBV9 | TRBD1 | CASSVSTGLMSYGYTF | TGTGCCAGCAGCGTGTCGACAGGGCTTATGAGTTATGGCTACACCTTC
NA | TRBJ1-2 | TRBV10-1 | NA | CASSGSFNYGYTF | TGCGCCAGCAGTGGAAGCTTCAACTATGGCTACACCTTC
NA | TRBJ2-2 | TRBV4-1 | TRBD1 | CASSPQTGRNTGELFF | TGCGCCAGCAGCCCTCAGACAGGGCGGAACACCGGGGAGCTGTTTTTT
once | TRBJ1-1 | TRBV14 | NA | CASSKTDGTEAFF | TGTGCCAGCAGCAAAACCGACGGGACTGAAGCTTTCTTT
NA | TRBJ2-2 | TRBV7-2 | TRBD2 | CASSLASGGYSVLTGELFF | TGTGCCAGCAGCTTAGCTAGCGGGGGGTATTCCGTTCTCACCGGGGAGCTGTTTTTT
NA | TRBJ1-2 | TRBV4-1 | NA | CASSQERDTNFLYGYTF | TGCGCCAGCAGCCAAGAGAGGGACACTAACTTTCTCTATGGCTACACCTTC
NA | TRBJ2-7 | TRBV3-1/TRBV3-2 | NA | CASSHPDRTSEQYF | TGTGCCAGCAGCCACCCTGACAGAACCAGCGAGCAGTACTTC
NA | TRBJ2-5 | TRBV3-1/TRBV3-2 | TRBD2 | CASSHGGLAGGPRETQYF | TGTGCCAGCAGCCATGGAGGACTAGCGGGGGGGCCTCGGGAGACCCAGTACTTC
NA | TRBJ1-1 | TRBV5-1 | NA | CASSFGGDNTEAFF | TGCGCCAGCAGCTTCGGAGGGGACAACACTGAAGCTTTCTTT
few | TRBJ1-6 | TRBV30 | NA | CASTSESSYNSPLHF | TGTGCCTCCACCTCGGAGAGCTCCTATAATTCACCCCTCCACTTT
once | TRBJ1-2 | TRBV6-4 | NA | CASSADRRLGYTF | TGTGCCAGCAGCGCAGACAGGCGGCTTGGCTACACCTTC
NA | TRBJ1-5 | TRBV6-5 | NA | CASSYSGSLGEPQHF | TGTGCCAGCAGTTACTCCGGGTCCCTAGGGGAGCCCCAGCATTTT
NA | TRBJ2-6 | TRBV3-1/TRBV3-2 | NA | CASSQGRGGLSGANVLTF | TGTGCCAGCAGCCAAGGGCGCGGGGGCCTCTCTGGGGCCAACGTCCTGACTTTC
NA | TRBJ2-2 | TRBV10-1 | TRBD2 | CASSDAGANTGELFF | TGCGCCAGCAGTGACGCGGGGGCGAACACCGGGGAGCTGTTTTTT
NA | TRBJ1-1 | TRBV9 | NA | CASSAGGMNTEAFF | TGTGCCAGCAGCGCGGGGGGCATGAACACTGAAGCTTTCTTT
once | TRBJ2-1 | TRBV18 | TRBD2 | CASSPPGLAGGIRQFF | TGTGCCAGCTCACCACCCGGACTAGCGGGGGGGATAAGGCAGTTCTTC
once | TRBJ2-5 | TRBV11-2 | TRBD1 | CASSLRGSQETQYF | TGTGCCAGCAGCCTCAGGGGGTCGCAAGAGACCCAGTACTTC
NA | TRBJ2-5 | TRBV7-9 | TRBD1 | CASRPTRDRETQYF | TGTGCCAGCAGGCCAACTCGGGACAGAGAGACCCAGTACTTC
once | TRBJ1-3 | TRBV24-1 | TRBD1 | CATSDPGGNSGNTIYF | TGTGCCACCAGTGATCCAGGGGGTAACTCTGGAAACACCATATATTTT
NA | TRBJ2-7 | TRBV5-1 | TRBD1 | CASSLVGTGTYEQYF | TGCGCCAGCAGCTTGGTAGGGACAGGCACCTACGAGCAGTACTTC
NA | TRBJ1-4 | TRBV9 | NA | CASSGSGATNEKLFF | TGTGCCAGCAGCGGTAGTGGGGCGACGAATGAAAAACTGTTTTTT
few | TRBJ1-2 | TRBV10-3 | TRBD1 | CAISTGTGDSWNYGYTF | TGTGCCATCAGCACCGGGACAGGTGATTCTTGGAACTATGGCTACACCTTC
NA | TRBJ1-2 | TRBV10-3 | TRBD1 | CATGSGTANYGYTF | TGTGCCACCGGCTCCGGGACAGCTAACTATGGCTACACCTTC
NA | TRBJ2-1 | TRBV19 | NA | CASSMAQDNEQFF | TGTGCCAGTAGTATGGCACAGGACAATGAGCAGTTCTTC
NA | TRBJ2-1 | TRBV7-3 | NA | CASSPMLRVNEQFF | TGTGCCAGCAGCCCAATGCTCAGGGTTAATGAGCAGTTCTTC
NA | TRBJ1-3 | TRBV4-3 | NA | CASSQAIARLGNTIYF | TGCGCCAGCAGCCAAGCTATCGCCCGGTTGGGAAACACCATATATTTT
NA | TRBJ1-1 | TRBV27 | NA | CASSFFRITEAFF | TGTGCCAGCAGTTTTTTCAGGATAACTGAAGCTTTCTTT
NA | TRBJ1-1 | TRBV4-3 | NA | CASSRQRGTEAFF | TGCGCCAGCAGCCGTCAGAGGGGGACTGAAGCTTTCTTT
NA | TRBJ1-6 | TRBV30 | TRBD1 | CAWSMDRAYDNSPLHF | TGTGCCTGGAGTATGGACAGGGCATACGATAATTCACCCCTCCACTTT
once | TRBJ2-7 | TRBV12-3/TRBV12-4 | NA | CASSLSNYEQYF | TGTGCCAGCAGTTTATCCAACTACGAGCAGTACTTC